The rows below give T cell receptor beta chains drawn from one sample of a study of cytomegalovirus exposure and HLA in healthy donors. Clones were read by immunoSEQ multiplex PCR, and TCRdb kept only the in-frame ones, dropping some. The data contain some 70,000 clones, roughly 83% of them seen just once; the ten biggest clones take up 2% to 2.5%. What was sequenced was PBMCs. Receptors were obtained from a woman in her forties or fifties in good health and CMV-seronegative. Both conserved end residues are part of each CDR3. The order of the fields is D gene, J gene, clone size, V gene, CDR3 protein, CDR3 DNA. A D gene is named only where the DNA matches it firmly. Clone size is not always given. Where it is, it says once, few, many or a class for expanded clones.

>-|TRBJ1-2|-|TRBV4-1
CASSQRGGVGYTF
TGCGCCAGCAGCCAACGGGGCGGGGTTGGCTACACCTTC
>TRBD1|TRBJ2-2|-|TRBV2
CASSVSQGASLGLFF
TGTGCCAGCAGTGTATCCCAGGGGGCCTCCTTGGGGCTGTTTTTT
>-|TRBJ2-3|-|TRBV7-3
CASSLLQGDTQYF
TGTGCCAGCAGCCTACTTCAGGGGGATACGCAGTATTTT
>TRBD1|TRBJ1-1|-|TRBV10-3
CAIRTGTGDAEAFF
TGTGCCATCAGAACCGGGACAGGGGATGCTGAAGCTTTCTTT
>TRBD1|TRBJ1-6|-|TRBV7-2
CASSFRGSDSPLHF
TGTGCCAGCAGCTTCAGGGGGTCGGATTCACCCCTCCACTTT
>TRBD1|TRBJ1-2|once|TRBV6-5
CASSYSWQGGNYGYTF
TGTGCCAGCAGTTACTCGTGGCAGGGGGGAAACTATGGCTACACCTTC
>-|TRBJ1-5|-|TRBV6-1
CASSAGVLGQPQHF
TGTGCCAGCAGCGCCGGGGTATTGGGTCAGCCCCAGCATTTT
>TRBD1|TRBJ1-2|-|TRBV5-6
CASSLSGTGGYTF
TGTGCCAGCAGCTTATCCGGGACAGGGGGCTACACCTTC
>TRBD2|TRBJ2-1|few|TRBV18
CASSVGGGAVEQFF
TGTGCCAGCTCGGTCGGCGGGGGGGCCGTTGAGCAGTTCTTC
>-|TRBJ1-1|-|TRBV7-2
CASSFIPGVVEAFF
TGTGCCAGCAGCTTTATCCCGGGGGTCGTTGAAGCTTTCTTT
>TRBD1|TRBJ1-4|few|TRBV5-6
CASSFGTGDEKLFF
TGTGCCAGCAGCTTCGGGACAGGGGATGAAAAACTGTTTTTT
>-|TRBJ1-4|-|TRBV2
CASSGDTGGKLFF
TGTGCCAGCAGTGGGGACACGGGAGGAAAACTGTTTTTT
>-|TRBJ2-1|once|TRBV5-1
CASSFSGSDFNEQFF
TGCGCCAGCAGCTTCTCAGGGTCAGACTTCAATGAGCAGTTCTTC
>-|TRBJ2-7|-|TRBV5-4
CASSPPGSVYEQYF
TGTGCCAGCAGCCCCCCCGGTAGCGTTTACGAGCAGTACTTC
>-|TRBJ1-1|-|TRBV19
CASSWGGDTEAFF
TGTGCCAGTAGTTGGGGAGGGGACACTGAAGCTTTCTTT
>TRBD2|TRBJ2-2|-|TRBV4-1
CASSQDPPGLAKITGELFF
TGCGCCAGCAGCCAAGATCCCCCTGGACTAGCGAAGATTACCGGGGAGCTGTTTTTT
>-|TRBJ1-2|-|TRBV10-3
CAISEGAGNYGYTF
TGTGCCATCAGTGAGGGGGCAGGTAACTATGGCTACACCTTC
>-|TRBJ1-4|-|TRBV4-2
CASSQDRGLLGKLFF
TGTGCCAGCAGCCAAGATCGGGGGTTATTAGGAAAACTGTTTTTT
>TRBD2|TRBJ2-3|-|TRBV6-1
CASSLTSGSVDTQYF
TGTGCCAGCAGCTTGACTAGCGGGAGTGTCGATACGCAGTATTTT
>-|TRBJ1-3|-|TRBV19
CASSIAPGSGNTIYF
TGTGCCAGTAGTATCGCCCCGGGTTCTGGAAACACCATATATTTT
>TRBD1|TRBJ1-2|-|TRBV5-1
CASSLIQGAPGGYTF
TGCGCCAGCAGCTTGATACAGGGGGCGCCGGGAGGCTACACCTTC
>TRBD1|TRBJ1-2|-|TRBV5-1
CASKATGGTAGYGYTF
TGCGCCAGCAAGGCGACAGGGGGGACCGCCGGCTATGGCTACACCTTC
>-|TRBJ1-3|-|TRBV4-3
CASSQDWGGAGNTIYF
TGCGCCAGCAGCCAAGATTGGGGGGGGGCTGGAAACACCATATATTTT
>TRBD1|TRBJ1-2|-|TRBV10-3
CAISKGQAYGYTF
TGTGCCATCAGCAAAGGACAGGCCTATGGCTACACCTTC
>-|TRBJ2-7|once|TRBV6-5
CASSPGQFTYEQYF
TGTGCCAGCAGCCCTGGACAGTTCACCTACGAGCAGTACTTC